This T cell receptor (beta chain) was captured by sequencing in a study of blood T cell repertoires in COVID-19. Overall study context: Spain, Italy and the United States supplied samples that represented acute and convalescent COVID-19. From T cells, B-cell-depleted T cells, or PBMCs came the material, which was cDNA or gDNA.

How the authors handled the data: Reference gene primer amplification in the assay estimated nucleated cell counts. The table came from immunoSEQ multiplex PCR; TCRdb's copy has only in-frame clones and leaves some out. V, J and clone size derive from that table, while D and trimming were established from the DNA sequence. The sample lists about 130,000 clones; 80% to 85% were seen once. This CDR3 comprises 18 residues. Germline V CDR1 and CDR2: LNHDA, SQIVND (reference sequence). Trimming removed 0 bases from V and 0 bases from J, with 15 bases in between. V usage is TRBV19 and J usage is TRBJ2-1; tentatively, D is TRBD2 (5 bases). This sequence was found in a woman in her twenties or thirties who had recovered from COVID-19. Source material: peripheral blood. The CDR3: CASSIDHHGVSSYNEQFF. Here the CDR3 DNA reads TGTGCCAGTAGTATAGATCATCACGGGGTGAGCTCCTACAATGAGCAGTTCTTC.